These 13 T cell receptor beta chains originate from one sample sequenced in a study of blood T cell repertoires in COVID-19. Method: immunoSEQ multiplex PCR; TCRdb's copy keeps in-frame clones and lacks some. The table records tens of thousands of clones, 89% of them present only once. Sequenced material: peripheral blood. These receptors all come from a man at least 80 years old with acute or convalescent COVID-19.

The V gene is TRBV11-2, the J gene TRBJ2-7; TRBD1 agrees at 8 bases. This CDR3 is built from 14 residues. Germline trimming cut 4 bases from V and 4 bases from J; bases unmatched to any gene: 6. The germline gives CDR1 SGHAT, CDR2 FQNNGV. The CDR3 DNA reads as TGTGCCAGCAGCTCCGGGACAGGATCTTACGAGCAGTACTTC. Its protein is CASSSGTGSYEQYF.

The chain has TRBV15 and TRBJ2-7; 8 bases fit TRBD1. V lost 5 bases and J lost 5; bases outside the gene matches: 8. The CDR3 loop spans 14 amino acids. Germline CDR1 is LNHNV and CDR2 is YYDKDF (reference sequence). In DNA, the CDR3 is TGTGCCACCAGCCCTCGGACAGGGCGGGACGAGCAGTACTTC. Its translation is CATSPRTGRDEQYF.

The J gene is TRBJ2-3, the V gene TRBV19; possibly TRBD1 for D (6 bases). Germline CDR1 LNHDA, CDR2 SQIVND (reference sequence). V was shortened by 0 bases and J by 2 bases, with 12 bases between the two germline ends. The CDR3 is 16 residues long. The CDR3 here is CASSIDGTPSTDTQYF. DNA of the CDR3: TGTGCCAGTAGTATAGATGGGACACCTTCCACAGATACGCAGTATTTT.

The chain is built from TRBV29-1 and TRBJ1-4; TRBD1 aligns across 7 bases. The length of the CDR3 is 13 residues. Germline CDR1 is SQVTM and CDR2 is ANQGSEA. The V segment lost 6 bases and the J segment 7 bases; nucleotides outside the gene matches: 8. The CDR3 coding sequence is TGCAGCGTAGCCACAGGGGATGCTGAAAAACTGTTTTTT. Translating gives CSVATGDAEKLFF.

The chain joins TRBV7-8 to TRBJ1-6; D is undetermined. Trimming stripped 1 base from V and 5 bases from J, with 9 bases between. CDR1 and CDR2 from the germline V gene are SGHVS and FQNEAQ. This CDR3 comprises 15 residues. CDR3 sequence reads: CASSLVTDNNSPLHF. DNA for the CDR3: TGTGCCAGCAGCTTAGTGACTGATAATAATTCACCCCTCCACTTT.

CDR3 protein: CASSHRQSYEQYF. CDR3 bases: TGTGCCAGCAGCCACAGACAGAGCTACGAGCAGTACTTC. This chain connects TRBV6-5 to TRBJ2-7; possibly TRBD1 for D (5 bases). The CDR3 is 13 residues long. Germline CDR1 MNHEY, CDR2 SVGAGI. The ends were cut back, 6 bases at V and 3 bases at J, with 12 bases in the middle.

The chain joins TRBV10-3 to TRBJ2-7; 9 bases fit TRBD2. This CDR3 contains 12 residues. Germline V lookup: CDR1 ENHRY, CDR2 SYGVKD. With V trimmed by 7 bases and J by 6 bases, 4 bases remained unmatched. DNA for the CDR3: TGTGCCATCATTGGGCGGGAGGGCGAGCAGTACTTC. It translates to CAIIGREGEQYF.

The rearrangement links TRBV12-2 to TRBJ2-1; TRBD2, the table's D call, was not compared with the DNA. TRBV12-2 represents a pseudogene. This CDR3 has 12 residues. CDR3 in amino acids: CASRTRKTEQFF. In nucleotides, the CDR3 is TGTGCAAGTCGCACGAGGAAGACTGAGCAGTTCTTC.

V is TRBV5-1 and J is TRBJ1-4, with D hard to call. Per germline, CDR1 SGHRS and CDR2 YFSETQ. The V end was cut by 1 base, the J end by 3 bases, with 7 bases between. The CDR3 has 14 residues. CDR3 residues: CASSLSRPNEKLFF. CDR3 bases: TGCGCCAGCAGCTTGAGCCGCCCTAATGAAAAACTGTTTTTT.

This clone was recorded a few times. V gene TRBV29-1 combines with J gene TRBJ1-2, with a possible D match to TRBD1 (5 bases). Germline loops: CDR1 SQVTM, CDR2 ANQGSEA. The CDR3 has 14 amino acids. The ends were cut back, 3 bases at V and 4 bases at J, with 15 bases in the middle. As DNA, the CDR3 is TGCAGCGTTGATAAACTGACAGTTGGCTATGGCTACACCTTC. Its protein product is CSVDKLTVGYGYTF.

The chain couples TRBV11-2 to TRBJ1-5; D might be TRBD1 (6 bases). V was cut by 5 bases and J by 3 bases, with 11 bases left in between. From germline, CDR1 is SGHAT and CDR2 FQNNGV. CDR3 length: 14 amino acids. The CDR3, as DNA: TGTGCCAGCAGCCCCCAGGGGAACAATCAGCCCCAGCATTTT. It translates to CASSPQGNNQPQHF.

The chain is built from TRBV19 and TRBJ2-3; D is uncertain. CDR3 length: 14 residues. Germline loops: CDR1 LNHDA, CDR2 SQIVND (reference sequence). V was pared by 3 bases and J by 2 bases, with 9 bases between. The DNA of the CDR3 is TGTGCCAGTAGTATTACTTCTAACACAGATACGCAGTATTTT. This translates into CASSITSNTDTQYF.

The chain employs TRBV2 and TRBJ1-1; D may be TRBD1 (6 bases). This CDR3 is built from 12 residues. V gave up 7 bases and J gave up 2 bases, with 8 bases separating them. Germline V lookup: CDR1 SNHLY, CDR2 FYNNEI. The CDR3 DNA sequence: TGTGCCAGCATGGACAGTAACACTGAAGCTTTCTTT. Residues: CASMDSNTEAFF.